By sample fraction, the clone carrying this TCR beta chain is medium-sized (0.01 to 0.1%). Its cognate antigen is unknown. The sample belongs to a study of blood T cells in healthy people across ages. Findings and caveats of the study: Naive and antigen-experienced cells could not be conclusively compared, given unsorted PBMCs.

The CDR3 has 17 amino acids. The germline gives CDR1 SQVTM, CDR2 ANQGSEA. V dropped 4 bases and J dropped 6; count of bases not matched to a gene: 16. Using a J-beta primer mix together with a sample-barcoded 5' primer, a second PCR was run for about 6 to 12 cycles. TCRdb processed the 5' RACE reads anew with MiXCR; each CDR3 protein has one entry. The sample includes some 860,000 distinct CDR3 sequences, around three fifths of them seen just once. The sequenced sample was blood. The TCR sequence derives from a man between 35 and 55 years old in good health. The J gene is TRBJ2-3, the V gene TRBV29-1, with 10 bases fitting TRBD2. The CDR3 reads CSVVTSGNPSLWDTQYF. CDR3 DNA: TGCAGCGTTGTTACTAGCGGGAACCCCTCCCTATGGGATACGCAGTATTTT.